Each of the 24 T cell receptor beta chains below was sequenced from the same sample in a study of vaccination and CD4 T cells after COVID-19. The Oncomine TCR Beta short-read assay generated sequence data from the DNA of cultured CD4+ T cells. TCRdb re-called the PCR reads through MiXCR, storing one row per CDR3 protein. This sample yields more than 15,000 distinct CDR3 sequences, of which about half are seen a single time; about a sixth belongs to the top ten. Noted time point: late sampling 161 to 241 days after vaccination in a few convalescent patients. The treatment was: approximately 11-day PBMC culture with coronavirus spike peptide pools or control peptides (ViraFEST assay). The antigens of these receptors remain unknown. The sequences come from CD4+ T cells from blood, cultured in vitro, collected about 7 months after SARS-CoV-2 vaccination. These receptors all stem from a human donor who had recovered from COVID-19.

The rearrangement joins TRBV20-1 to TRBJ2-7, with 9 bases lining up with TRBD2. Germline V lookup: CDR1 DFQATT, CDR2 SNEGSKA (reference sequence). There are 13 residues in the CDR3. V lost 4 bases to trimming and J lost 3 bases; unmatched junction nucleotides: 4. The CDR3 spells CSAIVSGGYEQYF. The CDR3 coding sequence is TGCAGTGCTATAGTTAGCGGGGGCTACGAGCAGTACTTC.

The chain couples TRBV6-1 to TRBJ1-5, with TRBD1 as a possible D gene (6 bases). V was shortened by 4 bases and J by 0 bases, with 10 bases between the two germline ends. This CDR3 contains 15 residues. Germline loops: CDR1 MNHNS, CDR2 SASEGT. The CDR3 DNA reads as TGTGCCAGCAGTGGAGGACAGTATAGCAATCAGCCCCAGCATTTT. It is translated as CASSGGQYSNQPQHF.

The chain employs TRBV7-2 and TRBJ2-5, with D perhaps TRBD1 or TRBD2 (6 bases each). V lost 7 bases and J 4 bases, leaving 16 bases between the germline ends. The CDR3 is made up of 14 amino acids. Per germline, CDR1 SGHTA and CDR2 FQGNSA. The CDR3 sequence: CASKQEGGGETQYF. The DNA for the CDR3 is TGTGCCAGCAAGCAAGAGGGGGGAGGAGAGACCCAGTACTTC.

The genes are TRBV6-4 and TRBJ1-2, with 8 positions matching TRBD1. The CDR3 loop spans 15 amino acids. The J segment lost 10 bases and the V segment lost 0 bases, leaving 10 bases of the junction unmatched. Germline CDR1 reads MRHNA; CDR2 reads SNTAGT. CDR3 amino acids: CASSDSESATGDYTF. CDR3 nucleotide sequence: TGTGCCAGCAGTGACTCAGAATCCGCGACAGGGGACTACACCTTC.

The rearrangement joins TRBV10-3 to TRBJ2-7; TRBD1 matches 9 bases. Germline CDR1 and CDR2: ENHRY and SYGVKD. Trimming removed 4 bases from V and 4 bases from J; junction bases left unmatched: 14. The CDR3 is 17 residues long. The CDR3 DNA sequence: TGTGCCATCAGTGTAATTCATGACGGGACAGGGAAGTACGAGCAGTACTTC. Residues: CAISVIHDGTGKYEQYF.

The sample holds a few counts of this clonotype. The DNA for the CDR3 is TGCAGTGCTCAACGACACTCAGGGGCCCCCGGCTACACCTTC. Protein: CSAQRHSGAPGYTF. The chain carries TRBV20-1 and TRBJ1-2, with a tentative D call TRBD1 (6 bases). Per germline, CDR1 DFQATT and CDR2 SNEGSKA (reference sequence). V was clipped by 5 bases and J by 8 bases, with 21 bases between them. This CDR3 region has 14 residues.

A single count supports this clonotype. The CDR3 DNA follows: TGTGCCAGCAGCTTATCGCGCGGGATTGAGCAGTTCTTC. Its translation: CASSLSRGIEQFF. V usage is TRBV7-2 and J usage is TRBJ2-1; D may be TRBD2 (6 bases). The CDR3 extends over 13 amino acids. Germline CDR1 reads SGHTA; CDR2 reads FQGNSA. V lost 2 bases to trimming and J lost 9 bases, with 11 bases between them. The whole variable domain, remainder taken from reference TRBV7-2 and TRBJ2-1, is GAGVSQSPSNKVTEKGKDVELRCDPISGHTALYWYRQSLGQGLEFLIYFQGNSAPDKSGLPSDRFSAERTGGSVSTLTIQRTQQEDSAVYLCASSLSRGIEQFFGPGTRLTVL.

The CDR3 loop is CASSLGGGSGREFF. In nucleotides, the CDR3 is TGTGCCAGCAGCTTAGGGGGTGGAAGCGGGAGGGAGTTCTTC. This chain uses TRBV7-9 with TRBJ2-1; 10 bases align to TRBD2. CDR1 and CDR2 from the germline V gene are SEHNR and FQNEAQ (reference sequence). The CDR3 covers 14 residues. V trimming: 1 base; J trimming: 14 bases; junction bases outside the gene matches: 8.

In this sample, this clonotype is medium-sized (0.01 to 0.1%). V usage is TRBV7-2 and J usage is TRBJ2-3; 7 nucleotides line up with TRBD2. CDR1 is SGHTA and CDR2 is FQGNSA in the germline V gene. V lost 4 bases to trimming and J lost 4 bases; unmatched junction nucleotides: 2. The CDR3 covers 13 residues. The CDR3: CASSSRGADTQYF. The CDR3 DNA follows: TGTGCCAGCAGCTCCCGGGGGGCAGATACGCAGTATTTT.

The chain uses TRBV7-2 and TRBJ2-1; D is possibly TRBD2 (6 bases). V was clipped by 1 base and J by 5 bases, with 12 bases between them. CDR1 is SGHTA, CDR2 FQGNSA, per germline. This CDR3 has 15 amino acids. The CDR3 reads CASSLVAVENNEQFF. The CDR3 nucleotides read TGTGCCAGCAGCTTAGTAGCGGTAGAAAACAATGAGCAGTTCTTC.

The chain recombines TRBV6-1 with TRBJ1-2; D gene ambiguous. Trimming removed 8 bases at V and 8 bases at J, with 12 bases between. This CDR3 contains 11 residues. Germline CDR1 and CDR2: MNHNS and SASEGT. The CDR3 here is CASVQREGYTF. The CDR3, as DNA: TGTGCCAGCGTTCAGCGGGAGGGCTACACCTTC.

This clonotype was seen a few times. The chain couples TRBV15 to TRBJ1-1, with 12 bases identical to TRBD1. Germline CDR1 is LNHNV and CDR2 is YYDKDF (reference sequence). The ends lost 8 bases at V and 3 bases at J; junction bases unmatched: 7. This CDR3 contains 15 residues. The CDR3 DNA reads TGTGCCACCGGGACAGGGGGCGCGTCGGACACTGAAGCTTTCTTT. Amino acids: CATGTGGASDTEAFF. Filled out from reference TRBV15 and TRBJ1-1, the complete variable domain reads DAMVIQNPRYQVTQFGKPVTLSCSQTLNHNVMYWYQQKSSQAPKLLFHYYDKDFNNEADTPDNFQSRRPNTSFCFLDIRSPGLGDTAMYLCATGTGGASDTEAFFGQGTRLTVV.

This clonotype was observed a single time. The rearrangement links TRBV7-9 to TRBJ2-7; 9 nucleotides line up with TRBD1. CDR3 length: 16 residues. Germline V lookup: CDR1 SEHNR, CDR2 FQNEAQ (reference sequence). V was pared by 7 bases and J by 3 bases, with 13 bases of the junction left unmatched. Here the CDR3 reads CASNFQQGAIFYEQYF. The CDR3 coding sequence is TGTGCCAGCAACTTTCAACAGGGGGCGATTTTCTACGAGCAGTACTTC.

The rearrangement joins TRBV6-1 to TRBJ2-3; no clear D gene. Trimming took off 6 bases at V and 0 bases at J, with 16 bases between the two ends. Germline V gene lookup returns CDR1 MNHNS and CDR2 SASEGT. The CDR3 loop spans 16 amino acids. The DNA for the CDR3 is TGTGCCAGCAGCGTCCTTGGGCCAACTAGCACAGATACGCAGTATTTT. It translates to CASSVLGPTSTDTQYF.

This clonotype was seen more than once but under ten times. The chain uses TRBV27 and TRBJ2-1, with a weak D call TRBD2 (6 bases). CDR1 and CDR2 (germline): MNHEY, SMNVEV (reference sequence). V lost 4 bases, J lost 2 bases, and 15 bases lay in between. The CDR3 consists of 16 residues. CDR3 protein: CASSYFRSGAYNEQFF. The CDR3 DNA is TGTGCCAGCAGTTACTTTCGTAGCGGCGCCTACAATGAGCAGTTCTTC.

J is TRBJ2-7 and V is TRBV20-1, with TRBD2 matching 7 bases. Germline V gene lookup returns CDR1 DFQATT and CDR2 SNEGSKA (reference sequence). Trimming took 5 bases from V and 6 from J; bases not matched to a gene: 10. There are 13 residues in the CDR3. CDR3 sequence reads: CSAGPGGTTEQYF. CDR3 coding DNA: TGCAGTGCTGGACCGGGGGGAACCACCGAGCAGTACTTC.

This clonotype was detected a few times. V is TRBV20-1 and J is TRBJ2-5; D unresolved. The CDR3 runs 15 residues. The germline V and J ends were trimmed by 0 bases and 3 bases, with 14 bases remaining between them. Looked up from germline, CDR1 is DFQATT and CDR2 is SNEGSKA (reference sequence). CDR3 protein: CSARDPQVSEETQYF. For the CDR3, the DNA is TGCAGTGCTAGAGACCCGCAAGTATCTGAAGAGACCCAGTACTTC.

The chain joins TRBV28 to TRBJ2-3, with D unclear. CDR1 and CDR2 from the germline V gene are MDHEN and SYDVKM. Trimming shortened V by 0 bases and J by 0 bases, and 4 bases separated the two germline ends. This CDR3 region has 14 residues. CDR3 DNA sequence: TGTGCCAGCAGTTTATGGGTTAGCACAGATACGCAGTATTTT. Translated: CASSLWVSTDTQYF.

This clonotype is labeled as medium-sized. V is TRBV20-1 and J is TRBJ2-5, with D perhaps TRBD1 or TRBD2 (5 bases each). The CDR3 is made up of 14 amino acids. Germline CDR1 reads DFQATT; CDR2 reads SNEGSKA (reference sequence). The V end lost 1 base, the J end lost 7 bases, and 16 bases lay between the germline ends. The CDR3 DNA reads TGCAGTGCTAGAGTCGGTTTCCGGGGCGGGACCCAGTACTTC. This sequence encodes CSARVGFRGGTQYF.

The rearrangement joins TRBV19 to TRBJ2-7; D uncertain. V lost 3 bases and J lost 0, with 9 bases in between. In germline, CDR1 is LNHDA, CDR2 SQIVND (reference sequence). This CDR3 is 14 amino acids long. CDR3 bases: TGTGCCAGTAGTATGGTGTTAAGCTCCTACGAGCAGTACTTC. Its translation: CASSMVLSSYEQYF.

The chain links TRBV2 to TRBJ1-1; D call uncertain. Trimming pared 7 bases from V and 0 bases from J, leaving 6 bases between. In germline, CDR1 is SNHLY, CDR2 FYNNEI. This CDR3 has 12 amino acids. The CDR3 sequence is CASKRVNTEAFF. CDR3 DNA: TGTGCCAGCAAAAGGGTGAACACTGAAGCTTTCTTT.

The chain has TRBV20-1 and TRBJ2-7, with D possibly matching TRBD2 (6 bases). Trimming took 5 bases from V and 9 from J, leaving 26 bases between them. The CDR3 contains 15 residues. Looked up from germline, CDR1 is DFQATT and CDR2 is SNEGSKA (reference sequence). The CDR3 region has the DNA TGCAGTGCTCAAATTTCGGGCGGAACCCCCGGGGGGCAGTACTTC. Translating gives CSAQISGGTPGGQYF.

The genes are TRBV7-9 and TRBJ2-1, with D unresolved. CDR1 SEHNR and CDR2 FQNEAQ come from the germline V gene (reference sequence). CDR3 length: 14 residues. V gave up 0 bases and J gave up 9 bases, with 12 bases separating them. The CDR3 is CASSLANSWGEQFF. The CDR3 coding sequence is TGTGCCAGCAGCTTAGCGAACAGTTGGGGTGAGCAGTTCTTC.

As DNA, the CDR3 is TGCAGTGCTAGAGATTACAGGGGGCCCACCTATAATTCACCCCTCCACTTT. Amino acid sequence: CSARDYRGPTYNSPLHF. The rearrangement links TRBV20-1 to TRBJ1-6; 9 bases match TRBD1. Germline V gene lookup returns CDR1 DFQATT and CDR2 SNEGSKA (reference sequence). V lost 0 bases, J lost 2 bases, and 5 bases stayed unmatched. This CDR3 comprises 17 residues.